Below are 30 T cell receptor beta chains sequenced from a single sample in a study of cytomegalovirus exposure and HLA in healthy donors. PCR primers comprised 60 Vbeta and 13 Jbeta primers. Sequencing was performed with immunoSEQ multiplex PCR; in TCRdb, only in-frame clones are kept and a portion is missing. The profile shows around 150,000 clones, roughly 75% of them singletons. Specimen: PBMCs. These receptors all come from a man younger than 35 in good health and CMV-seronegative.

This chain uses TRBV10-1 with TRBJ2-3, with TRBD2 matching over 13 bases. The CDR3 spans 17 residues. Germline V lookup: CDR1 WNHNN, CDR2 SYGVQD (reference sequence). J lost 0 bases, V lost 9 bases, and 9 bases had no gene match. This CDR3 is CASSPGTSGVSTDTQYF. The DNA for the CDR3 is TGCGCCAGTAGCCCGGGGACTAGCGGGGTTAGCACAGATACGCAGTATTTT.

This clone was counted a few times. This CDR3 is also generated by other DNA sequences in the sample. This CDR3 is CASSPDRNYGYTF. The CDR3 DNA follows: TGTGCCAGCAGCCCCGACAGAAACTATGGCTACACCTTC. The rearrangement uses TRBV5-4 and TRBJ1-2; D may be TRBD1 (5 bases). The CDR3 loop spans 13 amino acids. CDR1 and CDR2 from the germline V gene are SGHNT and YYREEE (reference sequence). The V end lost 4 bases, the J end lost 2 bases, and 9 bases lay between the germline ends.

The J gene is TRBJ2-2, the V gene TRBV7-8; D possibly corresponds to TRBD1 (5 bases). V was clipped by 2 bases and J by 4 bases, with 11 bases between them. The CDR3 sequence is 15 residues long. From germline, CDR1 is SGHVS and CDR2 FQNEAQ. DNA for the CDR3: TGTGCCAGCAGCTTATGCAGGGCGGTCACCGGGGAGCTGTTTTTT. Amino acid sequence: CASSLCRAVTGELFF.

The CDR3: CASSELPRGQPQHF. Here the CDR3 DNA reads TGTGCCAGCAGTGAGCTTCCGAGGGGGCAGCCCCAGCATTTT. The chain employs TRBV6-1 and TRBJ1-5, with D possibly TRBD1 on 6 matching bases. V lost 3 bases, J lost 7 bases, and 13 bases lay in between. The CDR3 contains 14 residues. The germline V gene encodes CDR1 MNHNS and CDR2 SASEGT.

This clone was recorded once. The chain links TRBV27 to TRBJ2-5, with D unresolved. Germline CDR1 MNHEY, CDR2 SMNVEV (reference sequence). The V end was cut by 8 bases, the J end by 6 bases, with 10 bases between. This CDR3 comprises 11 residues. CDR3 sequence reads: CASGRGKTQYF. CDR3 nucleotide sequence: TGTGCCAGCGGCCGAGGAAAGACCCAGTACTTC.

The V call is TRBV6-5, the J call TRBJ2-7; possible D gene TRBD1, 6 bases. The CDR3 spans 15 residues. Per the germline V gene, CDR1 is MNHEY and CDR2 is SVGAGI. V dropped 2 bases and J dropped 0 bases, with 11 bases sitting between them. CDR3 sequence reads: CASSYQQGASYEQYF. The CDR3 bases are TGTGCCAGCAGTTACCAACAGGGTGCCTCCTACGAGCAGTACTTC.

This clone has a single count. The chain couples TRBV23-1 to TRBJ2-7, with a tentative D call TRBD1 (5 bases). TRBV23-1 is an open reading frame, and its role is uncertain. Trimming took off 3 bases at V and 5 bases at J, with 8 bases between the two ends. The CDR3 is made up of 12 amino acids. The CDR3 protein is CASSHQGDEQYF. The CDR3 DNA reads TGCGCCAGCAGTCACCAAGGGGACGAGCAGTACTTC.

There are a few counts of this clone. The chain uses TRBV6-1 and TRBJ1-4, with a weak D call TRBD1 (5 bases). V was pared by 6 bases and J by 7 bases, with 15 bases between. The V gene's germline CDR1 is MNHNS and CDR2 SASEGT. This CDR3 has 14 residues. The CDR3 sequence: CASSFWGSGEKLFF. CDR3 sequence (DNA): TGTGCCAGCAGCTTTTGGGGCTCTGGTGAAAAACTGTTTTTT.

This clone was found a few times. J is TRBJ1-4 and V is TRBV27; no firm D call. The germline CDR1 and CDR2 sequences are MNHEY and SMNVEV (reference sequence). The CDR3 contains 15 residues. Trimming pared 4 bases from V and 0 bases from J, leaving 9 bases between. CDR3 protein: CASSSEGATNEKLFF. The CDR3 DNA is TGTGCCAGCAGTTCGGAGGGTGCAACTAATGAAAAACTGTTTTTT.

Points on this clone: Within the sample, other DNA sequences also encode this same CDR3. The rearrangement links TRBV28 to TRBJ2-7, with TRBD1 as a possible D gene (5 bases). Germline V gives CDR1 MDHEN, CDR2 SYDVKM. V was clipped by 5 bases and J by 1 base, with 9 bases between them. The length of the CDR3 is 13 residues. DNA for the CDR3: TGTGCCAGCAGTCCCGGACAATCCTACGAGCAGTACTTC. This encodes CASSPGQSYEQYF.

This clone has a single count. The rearrangement uses TRBV28 and TRBJ2-1; D perhaps matches TRBD1 (6 bases). Trimming removed 7 bases at V and 2 bases at J, with 15 bases between. Per germline, CDR1 MDHEN and CDR2 SYDVKM. The CDR3 consists of 15 residues. The CDR3 bases are TGTGCCAGCAACCCCCCGGACAGCCCCTACAATGAGCAGTTCTTC. It codes for CASNPPDSPYNEQFF.

The chain links TRBV19 to TRBJ1-1, with 8 bases lining up with TRBD1. The CDR3 runs 16 residues. J lost 1 base, V lost 4 bases, and 8 bases had no gene match. Germline V gives CDR1 LNHDA, CDR2 SQIVND (reference sequence). CDR3 region: CASSKLDRGANTEAFF. CDR3 sequence (DNA): TGTGCCAGTAGTAAGCTAGACAGGGGAGCGAACACTGAAGCTTTCTTT.

This rearrangement joins TRBV7-9 to TRBJ1-4, with D perhaps TRBD1 (6 bases). The CDR3 length is 14 residues. Germline assignment: CDR1 SEHNR and CDR2 FQNEAQ (reference sequence). The V end lost 6 bases, the J end lost 6 bases, and 14 bases lay between the germline ends. Here the CDR3 reads CASRAGGADEKLFF. The CDR3 nucleotides are TGTGCCAGCAGGGCGGGGGGCGCGGATGAAAAACTGTTTTTT.

The genes are TRBV2 and TRBJ2-7; D might be TRBD2 (6 bases). Germline lookup yields CDR1 SNHLY and CDR2 FYNNEI. Trimming cost V 6 bases and J 4 bases, with 19 bases left between them. This CDR3 is built from 15 residues. Here the CDR3 DNA reads TGTGCCAGCAGCCGCCGGGAGACAGCGCTTTACGAGCAGTACTTC. This encodes CASSRRETALYEQYF.

Points on this clone: At one boundary the junction diverges from the germline segment, which might be a read error. The CDR3 here is CASSSYHEQFF. Written as DNA, the CDR3 is TGTGCCAGCAGCTCCTACCATGAGCAGTTCTTC. V usage is TRBV5-4 and J usage is TRBJ2-1; no definite D call. The CDR3 consists of 11 residues. Germline CDR1 SGHNT, CDR2 YYREEE (reference sequence).

This clone was counted between two and nine times. This chain uses TRBV2 with TRBJ1-1; 11 bases align to TRBD1. The CDR3 has 15 residues. J lost 4 bases, V lost 6 bases, and 7 bases had no gene match. Germline-derived CDR1 and CDR2 are SNHLY and FYNNEI. The CDR3: CASSLGTGGPTEAFF. The CDR3 DNA is TGTGCCAGCAGCTTAGGGACAGGGGGACCCACTGAAGCTTTCTTT.

As DNA, the CDR3 is TGCGCCAGCAGCCATGTAGGGGCGGGAGAAGAGCAGTACTTC. It yields the protein CASSHVGAGEEQYF. The chain recombines TRBV4-3 with TRBJ2-7; 7 bases line up with TRBD2. The CDR3 is made up of 14 amino acids. CDR1 and CDR2 (germline): LGHNA, YSLEER. V dropped 3 bases and J dropped 7; count of bases not matched to a gene: 9.

The chain links TRBV7-9 to TRBJ2-5; D is undetermined. The length of the CDR3 is 12 residues. Germline CDR1 SEHNR, CDR2 FQNEAQ (reference sequence). Trimming took 1 base from V and 5 from J, leaving 5 bases between them. The CDR3, as DNA: TGTGCCAGCAGCTTAGTATCGGAGACCCAGTACTTC. As protein: CASSLVSETQYF.

This clone was counted between two and nine times. The V and J genes are TRBV19 and TRBJ1-1; weak D call: TRBD1 (6 bases). The CDR3 consists of 12 residues. Germline V gene data show CDR1 as LNHDA and CDR2 as SQIVND (reference sequence). V dropped 7 bases and J dropped 4 bases, with 10 bases sitting between them. Here the CDR3 reads CASIQGGTEAFF. The CDR3 DNA follows: TGTGCCAGTATCCAAGGGGGCACTGAAGCTTTCTTT.

The gene calls are TRBV7-9 and TRBJ2-7, with a tentative D call TRBD2 (6 bases). In germline, CDR1 is SEHNR, CDR2 FQNEAQ (reference sequence). The CDR3 contains 14 residues. V was trimmed by 1 base and J by 2 bases, leaving 9 bases between them. The CDR3 region has the DNA TGTGCCAGCAGCTTAGTACTAGCCCCCTACGAGCAGTACTTC. Its translation: CASSLVLAPYEQYF.

This clone occurred a few times. J is TRBJ2-5 and V is TRBV11-3, with 10 bases that match TRBD1. Germline CDR1 is SGHNT and CDR2 is YENEEA. The V segment lost 2 bases and the J segment 4 bases; nucleotides outside the gene matches: 10. This CDR3 is 17 amino acids long. The CDR3, as DNA: TGTGCCAGCAGCTTAACTCTCCCCGGACAGGGGGGAGAGACCCAGTACTTC. It yields the protein CASSLTLPGQGGETQYF.

The chain links TRBV20-1 to TRBJ2-3; D not resolved. CDR3 size: 11 residues. Deletions cut 5 bases from V and 5 bases from J, with 8 bases between. Germline lookup yields CDR1 DFQATT and CDR2 SNEGSKA (reference sequence). The CDR3 sequence: CSAPPIDTQYF. Here the CDR3 DNA reads TGCAGTGCTCCCCCCATAGATACGCAGTATTTT.

V usage is TRBV4-1 and J usage is TRBJ1-3; the D gene is possibly TRBD1 (5 bases). Trimming pared 3 bases from V and 3 bases from J, leaving 12 bases between. Germline CDR1 reads MGHRA; CDR2 reads YSYEKL. CDR3 length: 15 amino acids. The CDR3 bases are TGCGCCAGCAGCCAGTATGGAGGGGTTGGAAACACCATATATTTT. Translating it yields CASSQYGGVGNTIYF.

In nucleotides, the CDR3 is TGTGCCAGCAGCTTAGGTCGGGATACGCAGTATTTT. Protein sequence: CASSLGRDTQYF. The rearrangement links TRBV7-9 to TRBJ2-3; D remains unclear. Germline loops: CDR1 SEHNR, CDR2 FQNEAQ (reference sequence). The germline V and J ends were trimmed by 1 base and 6 bases, with 5 bases remaining between them. The CDR3 has 12 amino acids.

This clone has just a few counts. CDR3 sequence (DNA): TGTGCCAGCAGCGGGGGGTGGGGGGGACGAGAGACCCAGTACTTC. Amino acids: CASSGGWGGRETQYF. The gene calls are TRBV9 and TRBJ2-5, with 7 positions matching TRBD2. Germline V gene data show CDR1 as SGDLS and CDR2 as YYNGEE. This CDR3 spans 15 amino acids. Losses at the gene ends were 3 bases for V and 4 bases for J; bases not matched to a gene: 9.

This clone came up a few times. This chain uses TRBV4-1 with TRBJ1-4; possible D gene TRBD1, 6 bases. With 3 bases removed from V and 7 bases from J, the gap between germline ends came to 12 bases. CDR1 is MGHRA, CDR2 YSYEKL, per germline. This CDR3 is 14 amino acids long. CDR3 nucleotides: TGCGCCAGCAGCCAGGGGGGGGCGGGTGAAAAACTGTTTTTT. Protein product: CASSQGGAGEKLFF.

The chain is built from TRBV30 and TRBJ1-1, with D unclear. CDR1 and CDR2 (germline): GTSNPN, SVGIG (reference sequence). V was trimmed by 8 bases and J by 5 bases, leaving 18 bases between them. The CDR3 loop spans 13 amino acids. The CDR3, as DNA: TGTGCCCCCCCCCTTTGGAGATTTACTGAAGCTTTCTTT. It is translated as CAPPLWRFTEAFF.

This clone was recorded a few times. The chain uses TRBV10-3 and TRBJ2-1; 7 bases fit TRBD2. Germline V gives CDR1 ENHRY, CDR2 SYGVKD. V shed 11 bases and J 7 bases; nucleotides not matched to a gene: 11. CDR3 length equals 13 residues. The CDR3 coding sequence is TGTGCCTCCGGCCGGGGGGAACGGAATGAGCAGTTCTTC. Translating it yields CASGRGERNEQFF.

The chain links TRBV6-5 to TRBJ2-3, with 11 bases fitting TRBD2. The CDR3 is 14 residues long. CDR1 MNHEY and CDR2 SVGAGI come from the germline V gene. The V gene end was trimmed by 10 bases and the J gene end by 4 bases; junction bases not matched to a gene: 7. The CDR3 nucleotides are TGTGCCACGACACGACTAGCGGGACCAGATACGCAGTATTTT. Its translation is CATTRLAGPDTQYF.

The rearrangement links TRBV11-2 to TRBJ2-2, with 8 positions matching TRBD2. CDR3 length: 15 amino acids. CDR1 SGHAT and CDR2 FQNNGV come from the germline V gene. The ends lost 6 bases at V and 7 bases at J; junction bases unmatched: 10. In DNA, the CDR3 is TGTGCCAGCAGTTCCGGGACTAGAGGGCGCGGGGAGCTGTTTTTT. Translated: CASSSGTRGRGELFF.